This TCR beta chain was profiled in a study of blood T cell repertoires in COVID-19. Clones were read by immunoSEQ multiplex PCR, and TCRdb kept only the in-frame ones, dropping some. The sample contains 250,000 to 350,000 clones, approximately 91% of which appear only once. V dropped 2 bases and J dropped 6 bases, with 13 bases sitting between them. From germline, CDR1 is SGHVS and CDR2 FQNEAQ. This CDR3 has 14 amino acids. The sequence was obtained from a woman aged 25 to 39 who had recovered from COVID-19. The V call is TRBV7-8, the J call TRBJ1-1; D may be TRBD1 (6 bases). The sequenced sample was PBMCs or T cells enriched from blood (not recorded which). The CDR3 DNA follows: TGTGCCAGCAGCTTATACGGCACAGGGTCTGAAGCTTTCTTT. This sequence encodes CASSLYGTGSEAFF.